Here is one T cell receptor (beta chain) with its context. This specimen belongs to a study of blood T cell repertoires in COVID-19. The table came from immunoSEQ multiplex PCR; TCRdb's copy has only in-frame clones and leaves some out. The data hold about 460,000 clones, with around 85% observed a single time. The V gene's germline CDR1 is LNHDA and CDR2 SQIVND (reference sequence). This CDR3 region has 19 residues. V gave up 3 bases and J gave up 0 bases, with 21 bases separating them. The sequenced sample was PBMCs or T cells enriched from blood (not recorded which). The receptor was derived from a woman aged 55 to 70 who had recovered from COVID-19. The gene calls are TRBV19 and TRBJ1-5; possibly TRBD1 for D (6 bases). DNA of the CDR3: TGTGCCAGTAGTATGGCAGAGACAGGCGGGCCTTATAGCAATCAGCCCCAGCATTTT. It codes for CASSMAETGGPYSNQPQHF. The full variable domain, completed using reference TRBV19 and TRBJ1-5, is DGGITQSPKYLFRKEGQNVTLSCEQNLNHDAMYWYRQDPGQGLRLIYYSQIVNDFQKGDIAEGYSVSREKKESFPLTVTSAQKNPTAFYLCASSMAETGGPYSNQPQHFGDGTRLSIL.